This T cell receptor beta chain was found in a study of T cells in Graves' hyperthyroidism and ophthalmopathy. Across the study: Peripheral blood draws took place at initial diagnosis, ahead of any treatment.

CDR1 is SGHRS and CDR2 is YFSETQ in the germline V gene. The CDR3 is made up of 15 amino acids. Trimming pared 2 bases from V and 6 bases from J, leaving 18 bases between. This clonotype showed up just a few times. Its antigen is as yet unknown. Disease duration was under 3 months in the ophthalmopathy patients, who also had a Clinical Activity Score of at least 3 and a NOSPECS grade of at least 4. PBMCs came from 9 to 10 ml fresh peripheral blood. Amplification yielded TCR beta CDR3 regions, with RNA transcripts as the source. Initially, a first-round RT-PCR of the TCR CDR3 employed the HTBI primer set. TCRdb analysed the multiplex PCR reads with MiXCR anew, one entry per CDR3 protein. This repertoire shows a few hundred thousand distinct CDR3 sequences, about a sixth found once; its top ten account for approximately 60%. Study findings and constraints: In simple terms, a model built on 13 V-J features told ophthalmopathy apart from stable hyperthyroidism.

This receptor was obtained from an older woman with Graves' ophthalmopathy. The sequenced sample consisted of blood. The J gene is TRBJ2-7, the V gene TRBV5-1; no firm D call. CDR3 region: CASSLLMGLQGEQYF. DNA of the CDR3: TGCGCCAGCAGCTTATTAATGGGGTTACAAGGCGAGCAGTACTTC. The entire variable domain, with the rest obtained from reference TRBV5-1 and TRBJ2-7, is as follows: KAGVTQTPRYLIKTRGQQVTLSCSPISGHRSVSWYQQTPGQGLQFLFEYFSETQRNKGNFPGRFSGRQFSNSRSEMNVSTLELGDSALYLCASSLLMGLQGEQYFGPGTRLTVT.